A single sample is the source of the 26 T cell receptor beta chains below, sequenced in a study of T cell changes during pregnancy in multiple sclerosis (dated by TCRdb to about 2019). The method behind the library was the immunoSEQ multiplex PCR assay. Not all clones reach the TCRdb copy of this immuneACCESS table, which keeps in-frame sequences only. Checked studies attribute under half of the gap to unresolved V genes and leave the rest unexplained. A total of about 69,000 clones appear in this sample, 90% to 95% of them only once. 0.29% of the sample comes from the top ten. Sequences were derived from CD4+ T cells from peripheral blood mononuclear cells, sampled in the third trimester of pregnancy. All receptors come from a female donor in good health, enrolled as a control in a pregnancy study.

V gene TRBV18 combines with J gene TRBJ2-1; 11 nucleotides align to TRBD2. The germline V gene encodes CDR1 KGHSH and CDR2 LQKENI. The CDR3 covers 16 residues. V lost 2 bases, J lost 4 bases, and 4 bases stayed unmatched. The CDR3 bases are TGTGCCAGCTCACCAAGCCTAGCGGGGGGTTACAATGAGCAGTTCTTC. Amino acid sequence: CASSPSLAGGYNEQFF.

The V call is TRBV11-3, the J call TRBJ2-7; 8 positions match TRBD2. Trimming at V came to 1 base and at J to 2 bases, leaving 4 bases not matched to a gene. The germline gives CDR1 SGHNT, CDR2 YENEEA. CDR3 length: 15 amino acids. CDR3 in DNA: TGTGCCAGCAGCTTAGTACCGGGACTAGCCTACGAGCAGTACTTC. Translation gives CASSLVPGLAYEQYF. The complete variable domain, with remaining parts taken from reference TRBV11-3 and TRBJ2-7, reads EAGVVQSPRYKIIEKKQPVAFWCNPISGHNTLYWYLQNLGQGPELLIRYENEEAVDDSQLPKDRFSAERLKGVDSTLKIQPAELGDSAVYLCASSLVPGLAYEQYFGPGTRLTVT.

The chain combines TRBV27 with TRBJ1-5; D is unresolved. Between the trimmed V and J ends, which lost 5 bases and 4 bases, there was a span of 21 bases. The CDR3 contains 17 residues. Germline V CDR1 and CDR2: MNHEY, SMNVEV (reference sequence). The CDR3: CASSQRREGRLNQPQHF. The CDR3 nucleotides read TGTGCCAGCAGTCAGCGTAGGGAGGGCAGATTGAATCAGCCCCAGCATTTT.

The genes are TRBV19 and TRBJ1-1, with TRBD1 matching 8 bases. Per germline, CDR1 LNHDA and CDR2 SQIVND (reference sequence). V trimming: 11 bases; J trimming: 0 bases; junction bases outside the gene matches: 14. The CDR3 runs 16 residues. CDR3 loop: CAGDRGRKNMNTEAFF. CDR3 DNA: TGTGCCGGCGACAGGGGTCGAAAAAACATGAACACTGAAGCTTTCTTT.

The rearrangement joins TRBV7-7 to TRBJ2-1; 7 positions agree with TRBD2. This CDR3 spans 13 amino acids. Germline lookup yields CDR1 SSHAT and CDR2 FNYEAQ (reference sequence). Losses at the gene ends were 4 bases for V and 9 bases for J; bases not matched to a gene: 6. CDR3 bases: TGTGCCAGCAGCTCCTCGGGGGGAGGTGAGCAGTTCTTC. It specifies CASSSSGGGEQFF.

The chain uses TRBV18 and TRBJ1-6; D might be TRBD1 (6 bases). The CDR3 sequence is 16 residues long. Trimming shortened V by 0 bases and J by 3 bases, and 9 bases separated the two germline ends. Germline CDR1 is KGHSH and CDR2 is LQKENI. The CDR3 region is CASSPPGTNYNSPLHF. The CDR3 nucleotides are TGTGCCAGCTCACCACCGGGGACAAACTATAATTCACCCCTCCACTTT.

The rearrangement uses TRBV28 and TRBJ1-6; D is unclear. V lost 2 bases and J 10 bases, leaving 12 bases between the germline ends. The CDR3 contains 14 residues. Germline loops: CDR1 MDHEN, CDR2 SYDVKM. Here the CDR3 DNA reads TGTGCCAGCAGTTTAATCCGGGGATTCTCACCCCTCCACTTT. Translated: CASSLIRGFSPLHF.

The CDR3, as DNA: TGCGCCAGCAGCCACGGTATGAACACTGAAGCTTTCTTT. Translated, it gives CASSHGMNTEAFF. V and J are TRBV4-1 and TRBJ1-1, with unresolved D. The CDR3 has 13 amino acids. Germline lookup yields CDR1 MGHRA and CDR2 YSYEKL. V lost 3 bases, J lost 0 bases, and 5 bases lay in between.

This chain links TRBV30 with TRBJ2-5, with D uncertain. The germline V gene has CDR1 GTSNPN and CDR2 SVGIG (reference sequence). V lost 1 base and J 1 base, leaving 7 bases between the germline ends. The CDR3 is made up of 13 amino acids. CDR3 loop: CAWSDTFQETQYF. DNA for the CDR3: TGTGCCTGGAGTGACACATTCCAAGAGACCCAGTACTTC.

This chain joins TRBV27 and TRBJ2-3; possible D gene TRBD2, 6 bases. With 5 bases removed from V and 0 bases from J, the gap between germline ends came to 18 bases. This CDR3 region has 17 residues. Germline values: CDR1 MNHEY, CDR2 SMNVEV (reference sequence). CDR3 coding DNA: TGTGCCAGCAGTCACCAATCGACTAGGGTTAGCACAGATACGCAGTATTTT. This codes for CASSHQSTRVSTDTQYF.

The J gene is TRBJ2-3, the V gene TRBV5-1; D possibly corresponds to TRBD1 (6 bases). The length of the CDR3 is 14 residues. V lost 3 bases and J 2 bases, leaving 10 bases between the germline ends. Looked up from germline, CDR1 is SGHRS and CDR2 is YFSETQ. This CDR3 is CASSSAGATDTQYF. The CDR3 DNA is TGCGCCAGCAGCTCAGCAGGGGCCACAGATACGCAGTATTTT.

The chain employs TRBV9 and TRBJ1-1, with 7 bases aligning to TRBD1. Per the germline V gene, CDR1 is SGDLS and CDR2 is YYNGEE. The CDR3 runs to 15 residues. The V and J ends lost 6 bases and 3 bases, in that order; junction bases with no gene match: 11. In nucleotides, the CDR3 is TGTGCCAGCACCCGAAACATAGACAGGGACACTGAAGCTTTCTTT. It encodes CASTRNIDRDTEAFF.

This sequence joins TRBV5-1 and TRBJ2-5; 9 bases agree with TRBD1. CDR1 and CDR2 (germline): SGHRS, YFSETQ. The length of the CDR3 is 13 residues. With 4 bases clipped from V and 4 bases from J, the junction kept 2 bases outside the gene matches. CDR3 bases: TGCGCCAGCAGCCCACAGGGGGCAGAGACCCAGTACTTC. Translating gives CASSPQGAETQYF. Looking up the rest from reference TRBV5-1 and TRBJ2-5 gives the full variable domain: KAGVTQTPRYLIKTRGQQVTLSCSPISGHRSVSWYQQTPGQGLQFLFEYFSETQRNKGNFPGRFSGRQFSNSRSEMNVSTLELGDSALYLCASSPQGAETQYFGPGTRLLVL.

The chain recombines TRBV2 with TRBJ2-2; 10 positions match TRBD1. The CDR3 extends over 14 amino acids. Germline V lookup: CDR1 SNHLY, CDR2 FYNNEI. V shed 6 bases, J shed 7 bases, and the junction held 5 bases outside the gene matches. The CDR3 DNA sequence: TGTGCCAGCAGGCAGACAGGGGGCGGCGGGGAGCTGTTTTTT. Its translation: CASRQTGGGGELFF.

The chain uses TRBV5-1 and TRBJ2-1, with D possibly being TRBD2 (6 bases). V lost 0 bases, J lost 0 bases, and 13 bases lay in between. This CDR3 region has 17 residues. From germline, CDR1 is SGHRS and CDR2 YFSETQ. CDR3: CASSLEGRRGSYNEQFF. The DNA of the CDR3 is TGCGCCAGCAGCTTGGAGGGTCGGCGGGGCTCCTACAATGAGCAGTTCTTC. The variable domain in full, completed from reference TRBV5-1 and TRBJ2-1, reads KAGVTQTPRYLIKTRGQQVTLSCSPISGHRSVSWYQQTPGQGLQFLFEYFSETQRNKGNFPGRFSGRQFSNSRSEMNVSTLELGDSALYLCASSLEGRRGSYNEQFFGPGTRLTVL.

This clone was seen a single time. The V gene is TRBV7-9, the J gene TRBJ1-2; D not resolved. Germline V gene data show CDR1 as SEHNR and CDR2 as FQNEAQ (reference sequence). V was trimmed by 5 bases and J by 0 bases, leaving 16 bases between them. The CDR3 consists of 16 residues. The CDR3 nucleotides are TGTGCCAGCAGCCCCCGGGCGGGGTTAGCTAACTATGGCTACACCTTC. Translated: CASSPRAGLANYGYTF. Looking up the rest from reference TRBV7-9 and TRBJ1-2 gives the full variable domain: DTGVSQNPRHKITKRGQNVTFRCDPISEHNRLYWYRQTLGQGPEFLTYFQNEAQLEKSRLLSDRFSAERPKGSFSTLEIQRTEQGDSAMYLCASSPRAGLANYGYTFGSGTRLTVV.

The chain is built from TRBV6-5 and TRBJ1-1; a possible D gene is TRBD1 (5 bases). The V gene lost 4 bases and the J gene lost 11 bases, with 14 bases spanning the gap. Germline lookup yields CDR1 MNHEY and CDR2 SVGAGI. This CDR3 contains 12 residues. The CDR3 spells CASSSPGIRAFF. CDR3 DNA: TGTGCCAGCAGTTCCCCAGGGATAAGGGCTTTCTTT.

The CDR3, as DNA: TGTGCCAGCTCACCCACCCAGGGTAGCACTGAAGCTTTCTTT. It specifies CASSPTQGSTEAFF. The gene calls are TRBV18 and TRBJ1-1, with D possibly TRBD1 on 5 matching bases. This CDR3 is 14 amino acids long. Germline V gives CDR1 KGHSH, CDR2 LQKENI. The ends were cut back, 3 bases at V and 4 bases at J, with 12 bases in the middle.

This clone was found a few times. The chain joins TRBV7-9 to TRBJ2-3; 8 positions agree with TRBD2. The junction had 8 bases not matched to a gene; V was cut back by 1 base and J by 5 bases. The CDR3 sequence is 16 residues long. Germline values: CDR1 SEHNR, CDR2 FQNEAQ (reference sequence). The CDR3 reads CASSLGAGAPGDTQYF. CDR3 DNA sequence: TGTGCCAGCAGCTTAGGAGCGGGGGCCCCGGGAGATACGCAGTATTTT.

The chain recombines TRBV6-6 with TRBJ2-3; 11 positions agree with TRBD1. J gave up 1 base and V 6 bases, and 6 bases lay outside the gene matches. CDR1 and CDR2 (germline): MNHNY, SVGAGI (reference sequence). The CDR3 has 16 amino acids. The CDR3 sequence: CASSRGTGGGTDTQYF. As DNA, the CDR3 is TGTGCCAGCAGCCGCGGGACAGGGGGTGGCACAGATACGCAGTATTTT.

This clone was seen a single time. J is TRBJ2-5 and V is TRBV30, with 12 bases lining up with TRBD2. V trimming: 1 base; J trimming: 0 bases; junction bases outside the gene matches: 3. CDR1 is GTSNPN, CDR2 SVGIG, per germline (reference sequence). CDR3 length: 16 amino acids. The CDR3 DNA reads TGTGCCTGGAGTGAACTAGCGGGGGGATACCAAGAGACCCAGTACTTC. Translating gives CAWSELAGGYQETQYF. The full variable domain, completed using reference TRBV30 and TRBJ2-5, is SQTIHQWPATLVQPVGSPLSLECTVEGTSNPNLYWYRQAAGRGLQLLFYSVGIGQISSEVPQNLSASRPQDRQFILSSKKLLLSDSGFYLCAWSELAGGYQETQYFGPGTRLLVL.

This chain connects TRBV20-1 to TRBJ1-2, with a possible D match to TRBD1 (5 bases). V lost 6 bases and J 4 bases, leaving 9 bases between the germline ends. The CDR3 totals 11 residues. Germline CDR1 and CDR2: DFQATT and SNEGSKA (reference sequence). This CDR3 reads CSARDSYGYTF. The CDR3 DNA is TGCAGTGCCCGCGACAGCTATGGCTACACCTTC.

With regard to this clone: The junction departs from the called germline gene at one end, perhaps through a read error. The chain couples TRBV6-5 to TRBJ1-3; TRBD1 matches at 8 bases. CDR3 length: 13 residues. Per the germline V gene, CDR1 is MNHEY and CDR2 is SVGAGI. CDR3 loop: CASSRGQGLKADF. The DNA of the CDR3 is TGTGCCAGCAGTCGTGGACAGGGTCTCAAGGCGGATTTT.

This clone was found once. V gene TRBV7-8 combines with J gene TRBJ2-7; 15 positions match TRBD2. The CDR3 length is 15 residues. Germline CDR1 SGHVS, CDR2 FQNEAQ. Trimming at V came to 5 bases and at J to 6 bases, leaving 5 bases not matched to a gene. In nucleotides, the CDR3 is TGTGCCAGCAGCATGGGACTAGCGGGGGGCCTCGAGCAGTACTTC. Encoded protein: CASSMGLAGGLEQYF.

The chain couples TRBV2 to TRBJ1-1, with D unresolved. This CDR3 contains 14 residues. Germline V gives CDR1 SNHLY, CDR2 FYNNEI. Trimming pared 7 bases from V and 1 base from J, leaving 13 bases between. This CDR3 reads CASIRELGNTEAFF. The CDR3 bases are TGTGCCAGCATACGAGAGCTAGGGAACACTGAAGCTTTCTTT.

CDR3 DNA: TGTGCCAATCTAATCCGGAGGGGCCTCATATATGAAAAACTGTTTTTT. This codes for CANLIRRGLIYEKLFF. The chain carries TRBV6-4 and TRBJ1-4; TRBD1 might be the D (5 bases). The V gene's germline CDR1 is MRHNA and CDR2 SNTAGT. V was cut by 10 bases and J by 6 bases, with 24 bases left in between. CDR3 size: 16 residues.